A selection of T cell receptor beta chains follows, all from one sample in a study of blood T cells in healthy people across ages. In TCRdb, the 5' RACE reads were re-called with MiXCR into one record per CDR3 protein. The data contain around 710,000 distinct CDR3 sequences, 35% to 45% of them seen just once; the ten biggest clones take up around 20%. The specimen sequenced was blood. All receptors derive from a woman aged 60-70 years in good health. The CDR3 runs from the conserved cysteine through the conserved F or W. The D gene is left open where the match is weak. Not every row has a clone size; where given, it reads once, few, many or a size class.

>.|15|TRBJ2-2|TRBD2|TRBV7-2
CASSLVAGDSGELFF
TGTGCCAGCAGCTTAGTAGCGGGAGATTCCGGGGAGCTGTTTTTT
>few|13|TRBJ2-3|TRBD2|TRBV6-1
CASQAGGGDTQYF
TGTGCCAGCCAGGCGGGAGGTGGGGATACGCAGTATTTT
>many|15|TRBJ2-3|TRBD2|TRBV7-2
CASSTKTSGTDTQYF
TGTGCCAGCAGCACCAAGACTAGCGGCACAGATACGCAGTATTTT
>.|16|TRBJ2-3|.|TRBV6-5
CASSRMVGRGENTQYF
TGTGCCAGCAGTAGGATGGTCGGGAGAGGGGAAAATACGCAGTATTTT
>.|14|TRBJ1-1|.|TRBV5-1
CASSLSRTNTEAFF
TGCGCCAGCAGCTTGAGCCGGACGAACACTGAAGCTTTCTTT
>.|17|TRBJ1-2|TRBD1|TRBV20-1
CSARDIGTGGSYYGYTF
TGCAGTGCTAGAGATATAGGGACAGGAGGTTCTTACTATGGCTACACCTTC
>.|12|TRBJ2-7|.|TRBV20-1
CSARRAAYEQYF
TGCAGTGCTAGACGAGCTGCCTACGAGCAGTACTTC
>.|15|TRBJ2-7|TRBD1|TRBV7-2
CASSLVGTGLDEQYF
TGTGCCAGCAGCTTAGTCGGGACAGGGTTGGACGAGCAGTACTTC
>.|14|TRBJ2-7|TRBD1|TRBV20-1
CSASPGQGSVVQYF
TGCAGTGCTAGTCCGGGACAGGGGTCTGTCGTGCAGTACTTC
>few|12|TRBJ1-1|.|TRBV6-2/TRBV6-3
CASSDGREEAFF
TGTGCCAGCAGTGACGGACGGGAAGAAGCTTTCTTT
>.|16|TRBJ2-3|.|TRBV24-1
CATSAGVGQRTDTQYF
TGTGCCACCAGTGCCGGGGTAGGACAGCGCACAGATACGCAGTATTTT
>.|14|TRBJ2-3|.|TRBV4-2
CASSQEGLPDTQYF
TGTGCCAGCAGCCAAGAGGGACTTCCAGATACGCAGTATTTT
>.|16|TRBJ2-6|.|TRBV3-1
CASSQDEFSGANVLTF
TGTGCCAGCAGCCAAGATGAGTTCTCTGGGGCCAACGTCCTGACTTTC
>.|16|TRBJ1-1|TRBD1|TRBV5-1
CASSLEGGVLNTEAFF
TGCGCCAGCAGCTTGGAAGGGGGCGTTTTGAACACTGAAGCTTTCTTT
>many|13|TRBJ2-3|.|TRBV5-1
CASSLGFTDTQYF
TGCGCCAGCAGCTTGGGTTTCACAGATACGCAGTATTTT
>once|14|TRBJ2-1|.|TRBV6-1
CASRFGPWDNEQFF
TGTGCCAGCAGATTTGGCCCCTGGGACAATGAGCAGTTCTTC
>many|15|TRBJ2-1|TRBD1|TRBV7-9
CASSAGQGRYNEQFF
TGTGCCAGCAGCGCGGGACAGGGGAGGTACAATGAGCAGTTCTTC
>.|14|TRBJ1-2|.|TRBV24-1
CATSGAASNYGYTF
TGTGCCACCAGTGGAGCGGCCTCTAACTATGGCTACACCTTC
>few|15|TRBJ2-5|TRBD1|TRBV7-6
CASSTGQGTQETQYF
TGTGCCAGCAGCACGGGACAGGGGACCCAAGAGACCCAGTACTTC
>few|15|TRBJ2-3|.|TRBV7-2
CASSLESGYTDTQYF
TGTGCCAGCAGCTTAGAAAGCGGATACACAGATACGCAGTATTTT
>.|15|TRBJ2-5|.|TRBV12-3/TRBV12-4
CASTIAGRDGETQYF
TGTGCCAGCACCATCGCGGGCAGGGATGGGGAGACCCAGTACTTC
>few|13|TRBJ2-5|TRBD1|TRBV25-1
CASSRGPAETQYF
TGTGCCAGCAGCAGGGGGCCGGCTGAGACCCAGTACTTC
>.|13|TRBJ1-1|.|TRBV5-1
CASSWGSNTEAFF
TGCGCCAGCAGCTGGGGATCGAACACTGAAGCTTTCTTT
>.|12|TRBJ1-2|.|TRBV3-1
CASSHREYGYTF
TGTGCCAGCAGCCACAGGGAATATGGCTACACCTTC
>.|14|TRBJ2-4|TRBD1|TRBV2
CASRAGTGLNEQYF
TGTGCCAGCAGGGCCGGGACAGGCCTCAATGAGCAGTACTTC
>.|13|TRBJ1-5|.|TRBV6-1
CASSEKGLQPQHF
TGTGCCAGCAGTGAAAAGGGGCTTCAGCCCCAGCATTTT
>.|15|TRBJ2-3|TRBD2|TRBV20-1
CSARTPGLAGFPQYF
TGCAGTGCTAGGACACCGGGACTAGCGGGATTTCCGCAGTATTTT